Given below is one T cell receptor beta chain in context. Its specificity is unknown. Germline lookup yields CDR1 SGHTS and CDR2 YDEGEE. The ends lost 3 bases at V and 5 bases at J; junction bases unmatched: 10. The CDR3 is 16 residues long. This entry comes from a study of beta chain features in type 1 diabetes. Findings and limits, study-wide: Moderate yet significant TCRB CDR3 shortening was seen in Type 1 diabetes patients in all four CD4+ subsets.

Expressed TCRB transcripts were sequenced after all isolated RNA was converted to cDNA. TCRdb's table, derived via immunoSEQ multiplex PCR, lists solely in-frame clones and lacks some. Altogether about 45,000 clones are present, roughly 70% being singletons, with the ten largest covering about 2%. The chain carries TRBV5-8 and TRBJ1-1; 10 nucleotides agree with TRBD1. Input material: Tregs from blood. The clonotype originates from a woman aged 18 to 35 with type 1 diabetes. The chain's CDR3 is CASSSGLWTGGTEAFF. The CDR3 DNA follows: TGTGCCAGCAGCTCCGGTCTGTGGACAGGGGGGACTGAAGCTTTCTTT. Combining the CDR3 with reference TRBV5-8 and TRBJ1-1 gives the whole variable domain EAGVTQSPTHLIKTRGQQATLRCSPISGHTSVYWYQQALGLGLQFLLWYDEGEERNRGNFPPRFSGRQFPNYSSELNVNALELEDSALYLCASSSGLWTGGTEAFFGQGTRLTVV.